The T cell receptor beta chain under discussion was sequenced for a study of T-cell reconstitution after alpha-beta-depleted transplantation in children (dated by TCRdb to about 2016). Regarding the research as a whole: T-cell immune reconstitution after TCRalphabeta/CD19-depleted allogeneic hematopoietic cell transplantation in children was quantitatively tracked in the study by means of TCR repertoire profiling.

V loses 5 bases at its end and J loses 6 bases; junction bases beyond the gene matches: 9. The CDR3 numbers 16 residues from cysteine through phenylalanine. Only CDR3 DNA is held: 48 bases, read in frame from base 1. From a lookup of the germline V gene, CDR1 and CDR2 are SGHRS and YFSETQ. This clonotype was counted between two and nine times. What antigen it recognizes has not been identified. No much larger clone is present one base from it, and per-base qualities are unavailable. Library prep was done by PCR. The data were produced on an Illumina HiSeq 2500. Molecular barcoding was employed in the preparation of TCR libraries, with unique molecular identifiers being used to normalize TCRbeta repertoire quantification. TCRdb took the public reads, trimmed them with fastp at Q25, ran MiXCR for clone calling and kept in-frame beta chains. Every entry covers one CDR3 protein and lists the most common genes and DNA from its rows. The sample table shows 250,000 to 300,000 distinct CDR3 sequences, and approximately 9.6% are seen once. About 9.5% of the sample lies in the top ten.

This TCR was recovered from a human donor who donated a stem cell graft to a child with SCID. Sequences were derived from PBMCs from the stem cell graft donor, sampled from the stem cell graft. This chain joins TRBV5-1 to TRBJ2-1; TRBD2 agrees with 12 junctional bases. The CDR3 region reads CASRKGLAGSINEQFF. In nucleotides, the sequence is TGCGCCAGCAGGAAAGGACTAGCGGGGTCGATCAATGAGCAGTTCTTC.